Following are 13 T cell receptor beta chains from one sample sequenced in a study of T cells in Graves' hyperthyroidism and ophthalmopathy. TCR beta CDR3 sequences were amplified from RNA transcripts. HTBI primers drove first-round RT-PCR of the TCR CDR3. MiXCR was run by TCRdb on the multiplex PCR reads, yielding one entry per CDR3 protein. The sample holds about 400,000 distinct CDR3 sequences, over 13% seen once. What was sequenced was blood. The receptors originated from a man aged 45-65 years with Graves' ophthalmopathy.

This clonotype was seen more than once but under ten times. V gene TRBV5-1 combines with J gene TRBJ1-1, with 7 bases fitting TRBD1. V lost 4 bases and J lost 4; bases outside the gene matches: 10. The CDR3 is 15 residues long. CDR1 and CDR2 (germline): SGHRS, YFSETQ. The DNA for the CDR3 is TGCGCCAGCAGCCCCCCCGACAGGGCGACCACTGAAGCTTTCTTT. As protein: CASSPPDRATTEAFF.

This clonotype showed up many times. V and J are TRBV5-6 and TRBJ2-3; weak D call: TRBD2 (5 bases). The CDR3 has 11 residues. V lost 3 bases, J lost 6 bases, and 5 bases lay in between. The V gene's germline CDR1 is SGHDT and CDR2 YYEEEE. DNA of the CDR3: TGTGCCAGCAGCTGGGAGGATACGCAGTATTTT. Residues: CASSWEDTQYF.

In its sample, this clonotype was seen a few times. A much bigger clone sits one base away, suggesting this may be a read error. This chain uses TRBV12-3 or TRBV12-4 with TRBJ1-1, with D uncertain. CDR3 size: 15 residues. Trimming left V 7 bases short and J 5 bases short, with 20 bases between. The DNA of the CDR3 is TGTGCCAGCACCCCCGCGGTTGAGCAGGTGACTGAAGCTTTCTTT. Translation: CASTPAVEQVTEAFF.

There are a few counts of this clonotype. The V call is TRBV4-1, the J call TRBJ1-5; possible D gene TRBD1, 5 bases. This CDR3 has 15 amino acids. The germline gives CDR1 MGHRA, CDR2 YSYEKL. V lost 3 bases to trimming and J lost 4 bases, with 13 bases between them. Here the CDR3 reads CASSQDVGVNQPQHF. The DNA of the CDR3 is TGCGCCAGCAGCCAGGATGTAGGGGTGAATCAGCCCCAGCATTTT.

As for this clonotype: Germline is not matched at one junction end, which may reflect a read error. The chain combines TRBV11-1 with TRBJ1-5; no reliable D call. This CDR3 region has 15 residues. Germline CDR1 SGHAT, CDR2 FQDESV (reference sequence). The DNA for the CDR3 is TGTGCCAGCAGCGTAGCGGCGGGCAAGGAATATCCCCAGCATTTT. This sequence encodes CASSVAAGKEYPQHF.

The V call is TRBV5-1, the J call TRBJ2-2, with 7 positions matching TRBD2. CDR3 length equals 14 residues. V lost 7 bases and J lost 1; bases outside the gene matches: 4. The germline CDR1 and CDR2 sequences are SGHRS and YFSETQ. The CDR3 loop is CASVSGMNTGELFF. The CDR3 bases are TGCGCCAGCGTGAGCGGGATGAACACCGGGGAGCTGTTTTTT.

This clonotype showed up many times. The chain links TRBV20-1 to TRBJ2-5; 7 bases line up with TRBD2. Germline CDR1 is DFQATT and CDR2 is SNEGSKA (reference sequence). J was trimmed by 5 bases and V by 6 bases; bases with no gene match: 12. This CDR3 has 14 residues. The CDR3 sequence is CSAGGLRGDETQYF. CDR3 coding DNA: TGCAGTGCCGGGGGACTTCGGGGGGACGAGACCCAGTACTTC.

CDR3 DNA sequence: TGTGCCAGCAGTGAACTCTGGGTAGTAACAGATACGCAGTATTTT. This translates into CASSELWVVTDTQYF. The chain carries TRBV6-1 and TRBJ2-3; D gene uncertain. V gave up 2 bases and J gave up 3 bases, with 12 bases separating them. Germline-derived CDR1 and CDR2 are MNHNS and SASEGT. The CDR3 contains 15 residues.

The gene calls are TRBV20-1 and TRBJ2-7; 7 bases map to TRBD2. After removal of 1 base from V and 3 bases from J, the junction contained 6 bases not matched to a gene. CDR3 length equals 14 residues. Germline V lookup: CDR1 DFQATT, CDR2 SNEGSKA (reference sequence). The CDR3 region has the DNA TGCAGTGCTAGAGGGGCGCGGGAGTACTACGAGCAGTACTTC. Translating it yields CSARGAREYYEQYF.

This clonotype was detected a few times. The chain couples TRBV4-2 to TRBJ2-1, with D possibly being TRBD1 or TRBD2 (5 bases each). V was shortened by 0 bases and J by 1 base, with 10 bases between the two germline ends. This CDR3 has 16 amino acids. The V gene's germline CDR1 is LGHNA and CDR2 YNFKEQ. The CDR3 loop reads CASSQEGVGSYNEQFF. The CDR3 DNA sequence: TGTGCCAGCAGCCAAGAGGGGGTTGGGTCCTACAATGAGCAGTTCTTC.

This clonotype was found a few times. This chain joins TRBV5-1 and TRBJ2-1, with TRBD2 identical over 9 bases. Trimming took 2 bases from V and 8 from J; bases not matched to a gene: 11. The CDR3 length is 16 residues. The germline gives CDR1 SGHRS, CDR2 YFSETQ. CDR3 DNA: TGCGCCAGCAGCTTCACAGCCGGGACTAGCCTCGATGAGCAGTTCTTC. Protein: CASSFTAGTSLDEQFF.

This chain uses TRBV6-1 with TRBJ2-1, with D possibly TRBD1 on 6 matching bases. Trimming removed 6 bases from V and 7 bases from J, with 13 bases in between. Per the germline V gene, CDR1 is MNHNS and CDR2 is SASEGT. The CDR3 totals 13 residues. The chain's CDR3 is CASRGQGRNEQFF. CDR3 DNA: TGTGCCAGCAGAGGGCAGGGGAGAAATGAGCAGTTCTTC.

This clonotype was observed at least ten times. This chain connects TRBV6-1 to TRBJ2-7, with D perhaps TRBD1 (6 bases). The germline V and J ends were trimmed by 6 bases and 0 bases, with 18 bases remaining between them. Looked up from germline, CDR1 is MNHNS and CDR2 is SASEGT. The CDR3 loop spans 16 amino acids. In nucleotides, the CDR3 is TGTGCCAGCAGAAACTCCGGGACAACAAGCTCCTACGAGCAGTACTTC. Residues: CASRNSGTTSSYEQYF.